The clone carrying this T cell receptor (beta chain) was found many times. This sample stems from a study of T cells in Graves' hyperthyroidism and ophthalmopathy. The V and J ends lost 6 bases and 8 bases, in that order; junction bases with no gene match: 8. The CDR3 has 15 residues. Germline values: CDR1 MNHEY, CDR2 SMNVEV (reference sequence). Amplified regions were TCR beta CDR3 sequences from RNA transcripts. Initially, a first-round RT-PCR of the TCR CDR3 employed the HTBI primer set. Each CDR3 protein gets one entry after TCRdb re-called the multiplex PCR reads with MiXCR. The sample yields 300,000 to 400,000 distinct CDR3 sequences, 11% to 15% seen once.

The sample was blood. The source of this sequence is a woman in her 30s with Graves' hyperthyroidism. This sequence joins TRBV27 and TRBJ2-4; 12 nucleotides match TRBD2. CDR3 amino acids: CASSLAGGPRDIQYF. CDR3 coding DNA: TGTGCCAGCAGCCTAGCGGGAGGGCCTAGGGACATTCAGTACTTC.